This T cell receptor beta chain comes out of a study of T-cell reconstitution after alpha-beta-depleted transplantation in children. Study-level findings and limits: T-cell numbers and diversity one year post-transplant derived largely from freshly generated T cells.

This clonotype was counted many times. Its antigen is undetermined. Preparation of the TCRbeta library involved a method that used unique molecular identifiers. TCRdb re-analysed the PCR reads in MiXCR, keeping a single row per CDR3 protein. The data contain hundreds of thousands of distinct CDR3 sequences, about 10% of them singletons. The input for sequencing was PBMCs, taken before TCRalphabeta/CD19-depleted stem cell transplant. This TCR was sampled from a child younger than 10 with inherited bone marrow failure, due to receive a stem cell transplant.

CDR3 nucleotide sequence: TGTGCCAGCAGCTTTGGGGTAGACACCGGGGAGCTGTTTTTT. It is translated as CASSFGVDTGELFF. This chain joins TRBV7-6 and TRBJ2-2; the D is unclear. V was pared by 3 bases and J by 3 bases, with 8 bases between. CDR3 length equals 14 residues. Looked up from germline, CDR1 is SGHVS and CDR2 is FNYEAQ.